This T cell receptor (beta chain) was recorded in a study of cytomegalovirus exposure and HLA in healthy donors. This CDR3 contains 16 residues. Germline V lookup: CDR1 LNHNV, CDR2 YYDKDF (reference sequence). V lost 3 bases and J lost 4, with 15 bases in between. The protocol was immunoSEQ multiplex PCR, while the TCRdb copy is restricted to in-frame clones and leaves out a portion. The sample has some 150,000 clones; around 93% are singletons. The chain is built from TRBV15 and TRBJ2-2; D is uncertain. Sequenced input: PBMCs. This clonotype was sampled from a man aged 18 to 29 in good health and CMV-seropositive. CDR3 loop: CATSSPSRYLTGELFF. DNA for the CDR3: TGTGCCACCAGCAGCCCGTCCAGGTACCTCACCGGGGAGCTGTTTTTT.